There are many counts of the clone carrying this TCR beta chain. This sample's time point: newly diagnosed GD, antithyroid drugs for less than 3 months. Isolated PBMC RNA provided the starting material for the TCR library. This record belongs to a study of regulatory T cells in long-lasting Graves disease. The CDR3 spans 12 residues. V lost 7 bases, J lost 1 base, and 8 bases lay in between. CDR1 and CDR2 from the germline V gene are GTSNPN and SVGIG (reference sequence). Arm-PCR of CDR3 regions and iRepertoire HTBI primers were used to build TCR beta libraries. Using its own MiXCR run on the multiplex PCR reads, TCRdb lists one record per CDR3 protein. This table has roughly 500,000 distinct CDR3 sequences, approximately 12% appearing once. Separately, the same data were catalogued under a study of T cells in Graves' hyperthyroidism and ophthalmopathy.

The specimen comprised peripheral blood mononuclear cells (PBMCs), sampled at new diagnosis, from a patient treated with antithyroid drugs. This rearrangement joins TRBV30 to TRBJ1-5; possibly TRBD1 for D (5 bases). The clonotype was recovered from a man aged 30-40 years with Graves disease. The CDR3 spells CASGWSNQPQHF. For the CDR3, the DNA is TGTGCCTCAGGGTGGAGCAATCAGCCCCAGCATTTT.